The present entry profiles one TCR beta chain with its context. Antigen unknown. This may arise from a read error, as a much more abundant clone is one base away. Extractions gave at least 5.5 micrograms of total RNA per sample. The sample is drawn from a study of blood T cells in healthy people across ages. Overall study context: Per two T cells, about one barcoded beta molecule was captured through template switching.

PCR was performed a second time for about 7 to 12 cycles using a sample-barcoded 5' primer and a J-beta primer mix. A template-switch adaptor that had 12 random nucleotides put a tag on each cDNA molecule. TCRdb independently ran MiXCR on the 5' RACE reads; one entry per CDR3 protein. The profile shows 1.5 million to 2 million distinct CDR3 sequences, around 50% of them singletons. Per the germline V gene, CDR1 is DFQATT and CDR2 is SNEGSKA (reference sequence). This CDR3 has 12 residues. Study outcomes and limitations: When one million T cells were used, diversity estimates were thought to be underestimates.

V and J are TRBV20-1 and TRBJ2-7; 7 bases are shared with TRBD1. Sequenced sample: blood. This clonotype was sampled from a middle-aged woman in good health. The CDR3 region is CSASDRVYERYF. The CDR3 DNA sequence: TGCAGTGCTTCCGACAGGGTGTACGAGCGGTACTTC.